Below, 17 T cell receptor beta chains from the same sample are listed, as sequenced in a study of T cells after posttransplantation cyclophosphamide. Treatment was busulfan-fludarabine conditioning, a marrow graft, and cyclophosphamide on days +3 and +4. Sequencing was performed with immunoSEQ multiplex PCR; in TCRdb, only in-frame clones are kept and a portion is missing. The sample is made up of 2,000 to 3,000 clones, none counted only once. Here the sequenced sample was PBMCs, taken 32 days after allogeneic stem cell transplant with posttransplant cyclophosphamide. Every receptor here comes from a female patient aged 50-59 years who received an allogeneic stem cell transplant from a related donor, was CMV-positive, and had no GVHD. Some of these T cells may belong to the graft donor.

By sample fraction, this clone is medium-sized. V is TRBV12-3 or TRBV12-4 and J is TRBJ1-4; TRBD1 might be the D (5 bases). The CDR3 covers 15 residues. The V end lost 1 base, the J end lost 8 bases, and 14 bases lay between the germline ends. The CDR3 coding sequence is TGTGCCAGCAGTTTAGTGGGGGGTCGGGGGGAAAAACTGTTTTTT. This translates into CASSLVGGRGEKLFF.

This clone is categorized as medium-sized (0.01 to 0.1%). This chain joins TRBV6-6 and TRBJ2-7; the match to TRBD2 covers 14 bases. The CDR3 is 15 residues long. V shed 6 bases, J shed 3 bases, and the junction held 4 bases outside the gene matches. From germline, CDR1 is MNHNY and CDR2 SVGAGI (reference sequence). CDR3 coding DNA: TGTGCCAGCAGCCGACTAGCGGGGGGGAACTACGAGCAGTACTTC. It encodes CASSRLAGGNYEQYF.

This clone was seen many times. V gene TRBV29-1 combines with J gene TRBJ1-2; the D gene is possibly TRBD1 (6 bases). There are 13 residues in the CDR3. V was trimmed by 5 bases and J by 6 bases, leaving 16 bases between them. Germline assignment: CDR1 SQVTM and CDR2 ANQGSEA. This CDR3 is CSVSVEGVHGYTF. DNA of the CDR3: TGCAGCGTTTCTGTTGAGGGGGTTCATGGCTACACCTTC.

This clone was seen many times. The V call is TRBV11-3, the J call TRBJ2-5, with TRBD1 matching over 8 bases. The CDR3 sequence is 15 residues long. J gave up 4 bases and V 4 bases, and 8 bases lay outside the gene matches. Germline V gene lookup returns CDR1 SGHNT and CDR2 YENEEA. The CDR3 loop reads CASSSYGQGGETQYF. CDR3 sequence (DNA): TGTGCCAGCAGCTCATATGGACAGGGCGGAGAGACCCAGTACTTC.

This clone has a count of ten or more. The chain couples TRBV9 to TRBJ2-1; TRBD2 matches at 10 bases. Germline V gene sequence: CDR1 SGDLS, CDR2 YYNGEE. J gave up 6 bases and V 5 bases, and 8 bases lay outside the gene matches. CDR3 length: 15 amino acids. CDR3 DNA sequence: TGTGCCAGCAGACCCCTAGCGGGAGTCGGCAATGAGCAGTTCTTC. Translating it yields CASRPLAGVGNEQFF.

This clone has at least ten counts. The sample holds other DNA sequences that translate to the same CDR3. This chain links TRBV15 with TRBJ2-6; tentatively, D is TRBD1 or TRBD2 (5 bases each). Germline V CDR1 and CDR2: LNHNV, YYDKDF (reference sequence). This CDR3 is built from 15 residues. V dropped 6 bases and J dropped 1 base, with 10 bases sitting between them. The CDR3 sequence is CATRSRESGANVLTF. The CDR3 bases are TGTGCCACCAGATCCAGGGAGTCTGGGGCCAACGTCCTGACTTTC.

This clone appeared many times. The chain is built from TRBV11-2 and TRBJ2-2; a possible D gene is TRBD1 (6 bases). The CDR3 has 15 residues. Germline values: CDR1 SGHAT, CDR2 FQNNGV. V was cut by 1 base and J by 6 bases, with 12 bases left in between. CDR3 DNA: TGTGCCAGCAGCTTAGGGACAGCCCACGCCGGGGAGCTGTTTTTT. Translating it yields CASSLGTAHAGELFF. The variable domain in full, completed from reference TRBV11-2 and TRBJ2-2, reads EAGVAQSPRYKIIEKRQSVAFWCNPISGHATLYWYQQILGQGPKLLIQFQNNGVVDDSQLPKDRFSAERLKGVDSTLKIQPAKLEDSAVYLCASSLGTAHAGELFFGEGSRLTVL.

This clone showed up many times. V is TRBV5-4 and J is TRBJ1-1, with 8 bases identical to TRBD1. V dropped 4 bases and J dropped 1; count of bases not matched to a gene: 3. The length of the CDR3 is 14 residues. Germline V lookup: CDR1 SGHNT, CDR2 YYREEE (reference sequence). The DNA of the CDR3 is TGTGCCAGCAGCGCTCAGGGGGCGAACACTGAAGCTTTCTTT. Encoded protein: CASSAQGANTEAFF.

Comment on this clone: One base away lies a much larger clone, so this may be a sequencing read error. The CDR3 spells CASRREAAKNLQYF. DNA for the CDR3: TGCGCCAGCAGACGAGAGGCCGCCAAAAACCTTCAGTACTTC. The chain recombines TRBV5-1 with TRBJ2-4, with unresolved D. There are 14 residues in the CDR3. CDR1 and CDR2 from the germline V gene are SGHRS and YFSETQ.

Relative to its sample, this clone is medium-sized (0.01 to 0.1%). V usage is TRBV12-3 or TRBV12-4 and J usage is TRBJ1-5, with 10 bases that match TRBD1. V lost 8 bases to trimming and J lost 6 bases; unmatched junction nucleotides: 13. The CDR3 loop spans 16 amino acids. This CDR3 reads CASPPLPRDRGQPQHF. The CDR3 nucleotides read TGTGCCAGCCCTCCCCTACCCCGGGACAGGGGTCAGCCCCAGCATTTT.

This clone is medium-sized in the sample. The chain joins TRBV29-1 to TRBJ2-3; D is unclear. Trimming pared 6 bases from V and 4 bases from J, leaving 5 bases between. This CDR3 spans 10 amino acids. Germline lookup yields CDR1 SQVTM and CDR2 ANQGSEA. For the CDR3, the DNA is TGCAGCGTACATTCAGATACGCAGTATTTT. Amino acids: CSVHSDTQYF.

In its sample, this clone ranks as medium-sized. The rearrangement uses TRBV5-4 and TRBJ2-6; TRBD1 matches 10 bases. The CDR3 has 17 residues. Germline V gives CDR1 SGHNT, CDR2 YYREEE (reference sequence). V was pared by 4 bases and J by 1 base, with 5 bases of the junction left unmatched. The CDR3: CASSPTGGGSGANVLTF. The CDR3 nucleotides read TGTGCCAGCAGCCCGACAGGGGGCGGTTCTGGGGCCAACGTCCTGACTTTC.

This clone is labeled as large. The chain combines TRBV10-3 with TRBJ2-1, with D possibly TRBD1 on 6 matching bases. Trimming took off 8 bases at V and 9 bases at J, with 20 bases between the two ends. Germline-derived CDR1 and CDR2 are ENHRY and SYGVKD. The CDR3 is 14 residues long. Here the CDR3 reads CAIGESRGRSEQFF. The CDR3 nucleotides read TGTGCCATCGGGGAGAGCAGGGGAAGGAGTGAGCAGTTCTTC.

This clone was seen ten or more times. This rearrangement joins TRBV24-1 to TRBJ2-1, with 11 bases matching TRBD2. CDR3 length: 16 residues. Germline CDR1 is KGHDR and CDR2 is SFDVKD. Trimming removed 4 bases from V and 4 bases from J; junction bases left unmatched: 5. DNA for the CDR3: TGTGCCACCAGTGAGCCGGGGACTAGCGGATACAATGAGCAGTTCTTC. As protein: CATSEPGTSGYNEQFF.

This clone is judged medium-sized. The genes are TRBV6-5 and TRBJ2-7; 9 bases fit TRBD2. Germline V gene sequence: CDR1 MNHEY, CDR2 SVGAGI. The length of the CDR3 is 14 residues. The trim removed 5 bases at V and 4 bases at J, leaving 6 bases unmatched. CDR3 coding DNA: TGTGCCAGCAGTCGTAGCGGGGGATTTTACGAGCAGTACTTC. This sequence encodes CASSRSGGFYEQYF.

Ten or more counts support this clone. J is TRBJ2-1 and V is TRBV15; 15 nucleotides align to TRBD2. The V segment lost 3 bases and the J segment 4 bases; nucleotides outside the gene matches: 1. The CDR3 is made up of 16 amino acids. Germline CDR1 and CDR2: LNHNV and YYDKDF (reference sequence). This chain's CDR3 is CATSRGLAGGYNEQFF. CDR3 DNA: TGTGCCACCAGCAGGGGACTAGCGGGGGGTTACAATGAGCAGTTCTTC.

The sample holds many counts of this clone. The rearrangement links TRBV6-2 or TRBV6-3 to TRBJ2-7; 10 bases line up with TRBD1. CDR3 length equals 14 residues. Trimming at V came to 5 bases and at J to 4 bases, leaving 5 bases not matched to a gene. Germline values: CDR1 MNHEY, CDR2 SVGEGT. This CDR3 reads CASSPTGQGYEQYF. The CDR3 DNA is TGTGCCAGCAGTCCTACGGGACAGGGGTACGAGCAGTACTTC.